This T cell receptor (beta chain) appears in the sequencing data of a study of sequential checkpoint blockade in melanoma. Study-level findings and limits: About 30 times likelier clinical benefit followed increased tumor T-cell fraction and clonality.

This CDR3 has 14 residues. Germline V lookup: CDR1 SGHRS, CDR2 YFSETQ. Trimming removed 1 base at V and 7 bases at J, with 15 bases between. Profiling relied on immunoSEQ multiplex PCR, and the TCRdb table lists in-frame clones only, not all of them. The data contain approximately 13,000 clones, 25% to 35% of them singletons. Points on this clone: The target antigen is unknown.

Treatment noted: randomized to nivolumab then ipilimumab (arm A) or the reverse (arm B). DNA-damaging chemotherapy had not been given to any patient beforehand. The TCR originated in a human donor with melanoma. The chain employs TRBV5-1 and TRBJ2-7, with a weak D call TRBD2 (7 bases). The starting material was tumor tissue (inferred from file names), obtained from a patient given nivolumab and ipilimumab in sequence. CDR3 nucleotide sequence: TGCGCCAGCAGCTTGACCAGGGGAGGGAAAGAGCAGTACTTC. Protein product: CASSLTRGGKEQYF.